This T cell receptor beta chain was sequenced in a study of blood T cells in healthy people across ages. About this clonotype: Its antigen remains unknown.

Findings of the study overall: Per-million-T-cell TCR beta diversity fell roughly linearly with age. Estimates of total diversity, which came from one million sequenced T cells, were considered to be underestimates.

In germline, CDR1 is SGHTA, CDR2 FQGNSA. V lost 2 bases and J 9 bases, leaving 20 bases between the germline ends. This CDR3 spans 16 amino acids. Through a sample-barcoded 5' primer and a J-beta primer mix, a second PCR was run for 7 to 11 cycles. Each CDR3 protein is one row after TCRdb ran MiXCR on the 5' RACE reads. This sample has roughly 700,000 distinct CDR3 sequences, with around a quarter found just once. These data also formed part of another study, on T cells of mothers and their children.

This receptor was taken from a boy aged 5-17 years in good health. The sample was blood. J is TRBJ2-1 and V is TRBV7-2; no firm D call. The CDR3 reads CASSLWWNRAVGEQFF. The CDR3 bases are TGTGCCAGCAGCTTATGGTGGAATAGGGCGGTCGGTGAGCAGTTCTTC.